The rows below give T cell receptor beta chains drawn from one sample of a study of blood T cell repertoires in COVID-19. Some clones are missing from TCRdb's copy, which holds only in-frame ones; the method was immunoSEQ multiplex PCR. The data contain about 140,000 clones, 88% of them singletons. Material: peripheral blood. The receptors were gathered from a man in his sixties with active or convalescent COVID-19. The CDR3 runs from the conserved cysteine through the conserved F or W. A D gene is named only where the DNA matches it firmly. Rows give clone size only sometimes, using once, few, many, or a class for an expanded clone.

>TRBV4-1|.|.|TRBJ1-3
CASSQGTLGAGNTIYF
TGCGCCAGCAGCCAAGGGACTTTGGGTGCTGGAAACACCATATATTTT
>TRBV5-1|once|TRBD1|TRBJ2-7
CASSLVQGGLGEQYF
TGCGCCAGCAGCTTGGTCCAAGGGGGCCTTGGAGAGCAGTACTTC
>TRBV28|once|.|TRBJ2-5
CATTKAGQETQYF
TGTGCCACCACCAAGGCGGGCCAAGAGACCCAGTACTTC
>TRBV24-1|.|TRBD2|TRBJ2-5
CATSDQGLAEETQYF
TGTGCCACCAGTGACCAAGGACTAGCGGAAGAGACCCAGTACTTC
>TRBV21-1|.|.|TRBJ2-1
CASSKEMVGEQFF
TGTGCCAGCAGCAAAGAGATGGTCGGGGAGCAGTTCTTC
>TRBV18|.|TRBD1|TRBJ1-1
CASLPGQGIRAFF
TGTGCCAGCTTACCGGGACAGGGAATTAGGGCTTTCTTT
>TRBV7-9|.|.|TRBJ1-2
CASSVDSYGYTF
TGTGCCAGCAGCGTCGACAGCTATGGCTACACCTTC
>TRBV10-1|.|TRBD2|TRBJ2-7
CASSSVPLGTSGYSYEQYF
TGCGCCAGCTCCAGTGTCCCCTTAGGGACTAGCGGGTACTCCTACGAGCAGTACTTC
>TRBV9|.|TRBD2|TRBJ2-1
CASSVDLGLAGGEQFF
TGTGCCAGCAGCGTGGACCTGGGACTAGCGGGAGGTGAGCAGTTCTTC
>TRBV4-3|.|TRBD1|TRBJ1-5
CASSQVRDRNQPQHF
TGCGCCAGCAGCCAAGTGAGGGACAGGAATCAGCCCCAGCATTTT